This T cell receptor (beta chain) derives from a study of identical twins. The CDR3 is made up of 14 amino acids. CDR1 and CDR2 (germline): SQVTM, ANQGSEA. Each cDNA held unique molecular identifiers, and template switching gave it a universal primer site. Using its own MiXCR run on the 5' RACE reads, TCRdb lists one record per CDR3 protein. The repertoire holds 1.5 million or so distinct CDR3 sequences, with roughly a third as singletons. All donors comprised healthy Caucasians. The table lists this clonotype with a few counts. At one end the junction does not follow the germline gene, possibly because of a read error.

The V and J genes are TRBV29-1 and TRBJ1-2; 7 nucleotides align to TRBD1. Sequencing used cord blood. The receptor comes from a newborn girl in good health. The CDR3 sequence: CSFDRQGNGNGYTF. For the CDR3, the DNA is TGCAGCTTTGACCGACAGGGCAATGGGAATGGCTACACCTTC.